This passage covers 26 T cell receptor beta chains from one sample sequenced in a study of T cell changes during pregnancy in multiple sclerosis (dated by TCRdb to between 2018 and 2020). Library construction relied on the immunoSEQ multiplex PCR assay. This is the immuneACCESS table as TCRdb keeps it, with only in-frame sequences that have V and J called. A part of the clones is gone; compared with another copy, unresolved V genes explain less than half, and the rest is unexplained. Within this sample are approximately 89,000 clones, with about 93% of them counted one time only. The top ten clones comprise 1.5% to 2% of the sample. This specimen consisted of peripheral blood, obtained after pregnancy. These receptors originate from a female donor in good health, enrolled as a control in a pregnancy study.

The genes are TRBV29-1 and TRBJ2-1, with D perhaps matching TRBD2 (6 bases). Germline CDR1 SQVTM, CDR2 ANQGSEA. V was pared by 4 bases and J by 10 bases, with 17 bases between. The CDR3 runs to 13 residues. The DNA of the CDR3 is TGCAGCGTTGCGGAGGGTTCTAAAAGGGAGCAGTTCTTC. Encoded protein: CSVAEGSKREQFF.

The chain recombines TRBV14 with TRBJ2-1; 7 bases are shared with TRBD1. The CDR3 loop spans 15 amino acids. The J segment lost 8 bases and the V segment lost 0 bases, leaving 7 bases of the junction unmatched. The germline gives CDR1 SGHDN, CDR2 FVKESK. The CDR3 spells CASSQDRDRAYEQFF. For the CDR3, the DNA is TGTGCCAGCAGCCAAGATCGTGACAGGGCCTATGAGCAGTTCTTC.

The chain recombines TRBV5-1 with TRBJ2-1, with 12 nucleotides matching TRBD2. This CDR3 is 17 amino acids long. Germline assignment: CDR1 SGHRS and CDR2 YFSETQ. V lost 6 bases and J lost 3; bases outside the gene matches: 10. The DNA of the CDR3 is TGCGCCAGCACCCTAGCGGGAGGGCCAGGGGGCTACAATGAGCAGTTCTTC. Translated: CASTLAGGPGGYNEQFF.

The chain employs TRBV28 and TRBJ1-5; 12 bases map to TRBD1. V lost 2 bases to trimming and J lost 2 bases; unmatched junction nucleotides: 4. This CDR3 has 17 amino acids. Germline assignment: CDR1 MDHEN and CDR2 SYDVKM. CDR3 in amino acids: CASSLGTGGLGNQPQHF. The CDR3 DNA sequence: TGTGCCAGCAGTTTAGGGACAGGGGGCTTGGGCAATCAGCCCCAGCATTTT.

The rearrangement uses TRBV30 and TRBJ1-5; D is undetermined. Germline V gene lookup returns CDR1 GTSNPN and CDR2 SVGIG (reference sequence). There are 13 residues in the CDR3. The V gene lost 1 base and the J gene lost 0 bases, with 4 bases spanning the gap. DNA of the CDR3: TGTGCCTGGAGTGAGAGTAGCAATCAGCCCCAGCATTTT. Protein product: CAWSESSNQPQHF.

The rearrangement uses TRBV27 and TRBJ1-2, with D uncertain. Between the trimmed V and J ends, which lost 5 bases and 7 bases, there was a span of 14 bases. Germline values: CDR1 MNHEY, CDR2 SMNVEV (reference sequence). The CDR3 sequence is 13 residues long. In nucleotides, the CDR3 is TGTGCCAGCAGTCCCACCGCAGTGGCTGGCTACACCTTC. Protein: CASSPTAVAGYTF.

This chain uses TRBV15 with TRBJ2-7; D may be TRBD2 (7 bases). CDR1 is LNHNV, CDR2 YYDKDF, per germline (reference sequence). V was clipped by 5 bases and J by 2 bases, with 22 bases between them. This CDR3 is 17 amino acids long. The CDR3 loop reads CATSRRPGGGSAYEQYF. CDR3 bases: TGTGCCACCAGCCGACGTCCGGGGGGCGGGTCGGCCTACGAGCAGTACTTC.

This chain uses TRBV28 with TRBJ2-7, with a possible D match to TRBD2 (5 bases). V was pared by 3 bases and J by 6 bases, with 12 bases between. Germline V gene sequence: CDR1 MDHEN, CDR2 SYDVKM. This CDR3 spans 13 amino acids. CDR3 nucleotide sequence: TGTGCCAGCAGTTTGGAGGTAGGACGCGAGCAGTACTTC. Translating gives CASSLEVGREQYF.

This clone has just a few counts. J is TRBJ1-4 and V is TRBV20-1; weak D call: TRBD1 (6 bases). Per germline, CDR1 DFQATT and CDR2 SNEGSKA (reference sequence). The ends were cut back, 6 bases at V and 8 bases at J, with 10 bases in the middle. The CDR3 has 11 residues. The CDR3 here is CSAHRGEKLFF. CDR3 coding DNA: TGCAGTGCCCATAGGGGGGAAAAACTGTTTTTT.

The chain links TRBV7-9 to TRBJ2-1, with D possibly being TRBD1 (5 bases). The germline CDR1 and CDR2 sequences are SEHNR and FQNEAQ (reference sequence). The ends were cut back, 1 base at V and 11 bases at J, with 9 bases in the middle. This CDR3 spans 12 amino acids. CDR3 sequence: CASSLGQMQQFF. The CDR3 region has the DNA TGTGCCAGCAGCTTAGGACAGATGCAGCAGTTCTTC.

The chain joins TRBV19 to TRBJ2-1; 9 bases are a match to TRBD2. The CDR3 totals 15 residues. CDR1 is LNHDA and CDR2 is SQIVND in the germline V gene (reference sequence). Trimming took 3 bases from V and 4 from J; bases not matched to a gene: 4. The CDR3 DNA follows: TGTGCCAGTAGTATGGAACTAGCGGGTTACAATGAGCAGTTCTTC. Encoded protein: CASSMELAGYNEQFF.

The chain couples TRBV27 to TRBJ2-2; 12 bases map to TRBD2. The V gene end was trimmed by 5 bases and the J gene end by 4 bases; junction bases not matched to a gene: 2. The germline V gene has CDR1 MNHEY and CDR2 SMNVEV (reference sequence). The CDR3 runs to 15 residues. CDR3 sequence: CASSKGLAGTGELFF. For the CDR3, the DNA is TGTGCCAGCAGTAAGGGACTAGCGGGCACCGGGGAGCTGTTTTTT.

This clone was recorded only once. This chain uses TRBV2 with TRBJ2-5, with 7 bases matching TRBD2. Germline loops: CDR1 SNHLY, CDR2 FYNNEI. The CDR3 totals 15 residues. With 4 bases clipped from V and 4 bases from J, the junction kept 9 bases outside the gene matches. The CDR3 spells CASSAEVGGSETQYF. In DNA, the CDR3 is TGTGCCAGCAGTGCGGAGGTGGGGGGGTCAGAGACCCAGTACTTC.

The rearrangement joins TRBV27 to TRBJ2-1, with a tentative D call TRBD2 (5 bases). Germline V gene lookup returns CDR1 MNHEY and CDR2 SMNVEV (reference sequence). V lost 10 bases, J lost 7 bases, and 8 bases lay in between. The CDR3 is made up of 10 amino acids. The CDR3 loop reads CAMKRNEQFF. CDR3 coding DNA: TGTGCCATGAAGCGGAATGAGCAGTTCTTC.

The CDR3 sequence: CASSRPRYGYTF. DNA of the CDR3: TGTGCCAGTAGTAGGCCCCGCTATGGCTACACCTTC. The chain uses TRBV19 and TRBJ1-2; D not certain. Trimming removed 4 bases from V and 4 bases from J, with 7 bases in between. There are 12 residues in the CDR3. Germline assignment: CDR1 LNHDA and CDR2 SQIVND (reference sequence).

In this sample, this clone turned up a few times. The CDR3 sequence: CASSRWGGSSYEQYF. The CDR3, as DNA: TGTGCCAGCAGCCGCTGGGGGGGGAGCTCCTACGAGCAGTACTTC. This rearrangement joins TRBV6-5 to TRBJ2-7; 7 bases fit TRBD2. The germline gives CDR1 MNHEY, CDR2 SVGAGI. V lost 6 bases, J lost 0 bases, and 8 bases stayed unmatched. This CDR3 has 15 amino acids.

The rearrangement joins TRBV9 to TRBJ2-5; 10 bases match TRBD2. Germline loops: CDR1 SGDLS, CDR2 YYNGEE. Germline trimming cut 0 bases from V and 4 bases from J; bases unmatched to any gene: 6. The CDR3 is 16 residues long. This chain's CDR3 is CASSVGLAGVGETQYF. The DNA of the CDR3 is TGTGCCAGCAGCGTAGGGCTAGCGGGAGTAGGAGAGACCCAGTACTTC.

Of note for this clone: Other DNA sequences in the sample encode the same CDR3. The rearrangement links TRBV18 to TRBJ2-3; D remains ambiguous. The CDR3 contains 13 residues. V lost 6 bases to trimming and J lost 1 base, with 8 bases between them. Germline lookup yields CDR1 KGHSH and CDR2 LQKENI. DNA of the CDR3: TGTGCCAGCTCGCCCTCAGGCACAGATACGCAGTATTTT. The encoded protein is CASSPSGTDTQYF.

The chain employs TRBV9 and TRBJ1-4, with 7 bases matching TRBD1. V lost 1 base to trimming and J lost 2 bases; unmatched junction nucleotides: 11. Germline lookup yields CDR1 SGDLS and CDR2 YYNGEE. This CDR3 is 18 amino acids long. CDR3 residues: CASSVNPSTGSTNEKLFF. The CDR3 bases are TGTGCCAGCAGCGTAAACCCCTCGACAGGGTCGACTAATGAAAAACTGTTTTTT.

This chain connects TRBV18 to TRBJ1-1, with TRBD1 as a possible D gene (6 bases). The length of the CDR3 is 16 residues. Germline-derived CDR1 and CDR2 are KGHSH and LQKENI. Trimming removed 0 bases from V and 1 base from J, with 12 bases in between. In DNA, the CDR3 is TGTGCCAGCTCACCACCGGGACACTCACAGAACACTGAAGCTTTCTTT. Its translation is CASSPPGHSQNTEAFF.

The V gene is TRBV7-2, the J gene TRBJ1-2, with 8 bases lining up with TRBD1. CDR1 is SGHTA, CDR2 FQGNSA, per germline. The CDR3 extends over 15 amino acids. After removal of 5 bases from V and 4 bases from J, the junction contained 9 bases not matched to a gene. CDR3 in DNA: TGTGCCAGCAGCCCCGAACAGGGGGGGACCTATGGCTACACCTTC. The encoded protein is CASSPEQGGTYGYTF. Variable domain in full (rest from reference TRBV7-2 and TRBJ1-2): GAGVSQSPSNKVTEKGKDVELRCDPISGHTALYWYRQSLGQGLEFLIYFQGNSAPDKSGLPSDRFSAERTGGSVSTLTIQRTQQEDSAVYLCASSPEQGGTYGYTFGSGTRLTVV.

The chain couples TRBV5-1 to TRBJ1-4, with unresolved D. The CDR3 extends over 15 amino acids. The V end lost 2 bases, the J end lost 4 bases, and 12 bases lay between the germline ends. In germline, CDR1 is SGHRS, CDR2 YFSETQ. DNA of the CDR3: TGCGCCAGCAGCTTCTCCCCACAGAATAATGAAAAACTGTTTTTT. Protein sequence: CASSFSPQNNEKLFF.

The V and J genes are TRBV2 and TRBJ1-1, with D possibly matching TRBD1 (6 bases). Germline assignment: CDR1 SNHLY and CDR2 FYNNEI. The CDR3 sequence is 15 residues long. With 3 bases removed from V and 4 bases from J, the gap between germline ends came to 15 bases. The CDR3 DNA reads TGTGCCAGCAGTGAGGACAGACGGAGGACCACTGAAGCTTTCTTT. Residues: CASSEDRRRTTEAFF. The full variable domain, rest sourced from reference TRBV2 and TRBJ1-1, is EPEVTQTPSHQVTQMGQEVILRCVPISNHLYFYWYRQILGQKVEFLVSFYNNEISEKSEIFDDQFSVERPDGSNFTLKIRSTKLEDSAMYFCASSEDRRRTTEAFFGQGTRLTVV.

This clone came up once. V is TRBV15 and J is TRBJ2-7; 11 nucleotides line up with TRBD2. The CDR3 has 16 residues. The germline V gene has CDR1 LNHNV and CDR2 YYDKDF (reference sequence). V lost 5 bases to trimming and J lost 4 bases; unmatched junction nucleotides: 10. The CDR3 is CATSGSPGTSGYEQYF. The CDR3 bases are TGTGCCACCAGCGGCTCCCCCGGGACTAGCGGATACGAGCAGTACTTC. The whole variable domain, remainder taken from reference TRBV15 and TRBJ2-7, is DAMVIQNPRYQVTQFGKPVTLSCSQTLNHNVMYWYQQKSSQAPKLLFHYYDKDFNNEADTPDNFQSRRPNTSFCFLDIRSPGLGDTAMYLCATSGSPGTSGYEQYFGPGTRLTVT.

The chain carries TRBV11-2 and TRBJ2-1; 10 bases match TRBD2. The CDR3 is made up of 15 amino acids. The ends lost 6 bases at V and 3 bases at J; junction bases unmatched: 5. Per germline, CDR1 SGHAT and CDR2 FQNNGV. The DNA of the CDR3 is TGTGCCAGCAGTCGAAGCGGGAGGGTCTACAATGAGCAGTTCTTC. Residues: CASSRSGRVYNEQFF. The full variable domain, completed using reference TRBV11-2 and TRBJ2-1, is EAGVAQSPRYKIIEKRQSVAFWCNPISGHATLYWYQQILGQGPKLLIQFQNNGVVDDSQLPKDRFSAERLKGVDSTLKIQPAKLEDSAVYLCASSRSGRVYNEQFFGPGTRLTVL.

CDR3 sequence reads: CASSQETSGMNTGELFF. The CDR3 DNA sequence: TGCGCCAGCAGCCAAGAGACTAGCGGGATGAACACCGGGGAGCTGTTTTTT. This sequence joins TRBV4-1 and TRBJ2-2, with 11 bases matching TRBD2. The CDR3 extends over 17 amino acids. Per the germline V gene, CDR1 is MGHRA and CDR2 is YSYEKL. Trimming removed 0 bases from V and 1 base from J; junction bases left unmatched: 1.